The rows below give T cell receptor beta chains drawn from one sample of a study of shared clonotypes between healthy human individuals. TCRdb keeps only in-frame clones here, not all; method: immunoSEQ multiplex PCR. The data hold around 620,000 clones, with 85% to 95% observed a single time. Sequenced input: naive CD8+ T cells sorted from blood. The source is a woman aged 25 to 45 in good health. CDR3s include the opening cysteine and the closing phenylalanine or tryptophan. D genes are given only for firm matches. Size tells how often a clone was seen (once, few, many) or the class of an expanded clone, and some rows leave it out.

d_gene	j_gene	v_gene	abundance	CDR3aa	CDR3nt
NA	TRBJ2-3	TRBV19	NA	CASSPSLSSTDTQYF	TGTGCCAGTAGTCCCTCATTATCTAGCACAGATACGCAGTATTTT
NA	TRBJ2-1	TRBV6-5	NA	CASSLRGTNEQFF	TGTGCCAGCAGTTTACGAGGTACCAATGAGCAGTTCTTC
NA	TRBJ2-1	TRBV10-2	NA	CASRLQGSYNEQFF	TGCGCCAGCAGGCTACAGGGTTCCTACAATGAGCAGTTCTTC
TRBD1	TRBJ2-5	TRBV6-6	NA	CASSYSTGMGETQYF	TGTGCCAGCAGTTACTCGACAGGGATGGGAGAGACCCAGTACTTC
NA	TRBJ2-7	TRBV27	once	CASSLIGLEQYF	TGTGCCAGCAGCCTGATTGGGCTCGAGCAGTACTTC
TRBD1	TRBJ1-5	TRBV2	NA	CASRRTGGYQPQHF	TGTGCCAGCAGGCGCACAGGGGGTTATCAGCCCCAGCATTTT
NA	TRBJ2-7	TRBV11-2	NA	CASSFGGRLYEQYF	TGTGCCAGCAGTTTCGGTGGGCGGCTCTACGAGCAGTACTTC
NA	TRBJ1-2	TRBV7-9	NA	CASSSGSPNYGYTF	TGTGCCAGCAGCTCCGGGAGTCCTAACTATGGCTACACCTTC
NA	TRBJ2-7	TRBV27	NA	CASSPHVISSYEQYF	TGTGCCAGCAGTCCCCATGTAATCAGCAGCTACGAGCAGTACTTC
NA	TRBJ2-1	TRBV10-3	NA	CAISEDGTFYNEQFF	TGTGCCATCAGCGAGGACGGAACTTTCTACAATGAGCAGTTCTTC
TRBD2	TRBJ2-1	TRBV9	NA	CASSATSGRDNEQFF	TGTGCCAGCAGCGCAACTAGCGGGAGGGACAATGAGCAGTTCTTC
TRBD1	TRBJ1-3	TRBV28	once	CASTPGQGFGNTIYF	TGTGCCAGCACGCCGGGACAGGGGTTTGGAAACACCATATATTTT
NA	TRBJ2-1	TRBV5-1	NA	CASSLTSPFDNEQFF	TGCGCCAGCAGCTTAACTAGCCCCTTCGACAATGAGCAGTTCTTC
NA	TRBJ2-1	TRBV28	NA	CASSLRGMSNEQFF	TGTGCCAGCAGTTTACGGGGAATGAGCAATGAGCAGTTCTTC
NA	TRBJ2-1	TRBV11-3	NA	CASSTGPEQFF	TGTGCCAGCAGCACTGGACCTGAGCAGTTCTTC
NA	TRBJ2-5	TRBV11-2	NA	CASSPGLTGPIKETQYF	TGTGCCAGCAGCCCGGGACTGACGGGGCCAATCAAAGAGACCCAGTACTTC
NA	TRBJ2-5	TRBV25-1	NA	CASSPAETQYF	TGTGCCAGCAGTCCGGCCGAGACCCAGTACTTC